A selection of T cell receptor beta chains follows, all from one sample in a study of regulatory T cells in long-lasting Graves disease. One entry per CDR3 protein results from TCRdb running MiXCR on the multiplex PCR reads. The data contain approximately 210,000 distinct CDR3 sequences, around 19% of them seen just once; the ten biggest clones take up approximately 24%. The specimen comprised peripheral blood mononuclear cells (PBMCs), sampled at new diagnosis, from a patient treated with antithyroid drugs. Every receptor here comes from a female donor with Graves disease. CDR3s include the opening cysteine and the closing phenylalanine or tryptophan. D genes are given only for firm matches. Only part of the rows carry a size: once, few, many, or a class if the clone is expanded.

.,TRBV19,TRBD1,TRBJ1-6,CASAQTGGYNSPLHF,TGTGCCAGTGCCCAAACAGGGGGCTATAATTCACCCCTCCACTTT
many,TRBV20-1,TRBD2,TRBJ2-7,CSAIAGELSYEQYF,TGCAGTGCTATAGCGGGAGAGCTCTCCTACGAGCAGTACTTC
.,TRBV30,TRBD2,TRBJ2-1,CAWSKGLAEYNEQFF,TGTGCCTGGAGTAAGGGACTAGCGGAATACAATGAGCAGTTCTTC
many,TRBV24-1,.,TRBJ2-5,CATSDGRDWETQYF,TGTGCCACCAGTGATGGGCGGGATTGGGAGACCCAGTACTTC
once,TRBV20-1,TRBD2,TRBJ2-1,CSAKLAGVYNEQFF,TGCAGTGCTAAACTAGCGGGAGTCTACAATGAGCAGTTCTTC
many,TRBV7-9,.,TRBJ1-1,CASSHEMNTEAFF,TGTGCCAGCAGCCACGAAATGAACACTGAAGCTTTCTTT
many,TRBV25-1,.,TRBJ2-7,CASSEWAGGSYEQYF,TGTGCCAGCAGTGAATGGGCAGGGGGGTCCTACGAGCAGTACTTC
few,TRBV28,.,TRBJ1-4,CASSYPGTNEKLFF,TGTGCCAGCAGTTACCCAGGAACTAATGAAAAACTGTTTTTT
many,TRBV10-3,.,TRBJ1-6,CATFGGGNSPLHF,TGTGCCACCTTCGGGGGGGGAAATTCACCCCTCCACTTT
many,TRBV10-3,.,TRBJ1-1,CAISDGGATTEAFF,TGTGCCATCAGTGATGGGGGCGCAACCACTGAAGCTTTCTTT
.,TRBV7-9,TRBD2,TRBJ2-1,CASSLGNIQGLAGGEQFF,TGTGCCAGCAGCTTAGGGAATATTCAGGGACTAGCGGGAGGGGAGCAGTTCTTC
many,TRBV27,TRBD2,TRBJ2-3,CASSRRGLAPRRGDTQYF,TGTGCCAGCAGCCGGAGGGGACTAGCACCCAGGCGGGGGGATACGCAGTATTTT
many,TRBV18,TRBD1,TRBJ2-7,CASSQSGGSYEQYF,TGTGCCAGCTCACAGTCAGGGGGATCCTACGAGCAGTACTTC
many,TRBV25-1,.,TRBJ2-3,CASSVLGDTQYF,TGTGCCAGCAGTGTTCTAGGGGACACGCAGTATTTT
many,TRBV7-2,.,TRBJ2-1,CASSLEFTGLQQFF,TGTGCCAGCAGCTTAGAGTTTACGGGTTTGCAGCAGTTCTTC
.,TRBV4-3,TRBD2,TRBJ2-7,CASSRGTRGTSYEQYF,TGCGCCAGCAGCCGGGGGACTAGGGGGACCTCCTACGAGCAGTACTTC
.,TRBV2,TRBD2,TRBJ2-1,CASGPSGRADEQFF,TGTGCCAGCGGACCTAGCGGGAGGGCCGATGAGCAGTTCTTC
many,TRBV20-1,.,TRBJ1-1,CSAKGRVSTEAFF,TGCAGTGCTAAGGGACGGGTCAGTACTGAAGCTTTCTTT
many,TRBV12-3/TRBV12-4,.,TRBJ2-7,CASSQDSYEQYF,TGTGCCAGCAGCCAGGACAGTTACGAGCAGTACTTC
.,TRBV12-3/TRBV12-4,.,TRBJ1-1,CASSLVRRDTEAFF,TGTGCCAGCAGCCTAGTGAGAAGGGACACTGAAGCTTTCTTT
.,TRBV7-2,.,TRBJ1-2,CASTAGSNYGYTF,TGTGCCAGCACGGCGGGCAGCAACTATGGCTACACCTTC
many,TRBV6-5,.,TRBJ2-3,CASSYDWSSTDTQYF,TGTGCCAGCAGTTACGACTGGTCTAGCACAGATACGCAGTATTTT